This T cell receptor beta chain originates from a study of shared clonotypes between healthy human individuals. On the study more broadly: Donors had three CD4 naive, three CD4 memory, two CD8 naive and one CD8 memory plate apiece. The study, taken as a whole, reports: Blood was the only sampled material, and tissue repertoires likely differ. Expectations were that clonotype sharing among donors would be affected by sequencing depth.

TCRdb's table, derived via immunoSEQ multiplex PCR, lists solely in-frame clones and lacks some. The sample includes about 2 million clones, 95% seen only once; the top ten take roughly 0.13%. V was clipped by 3 bases and J by 1 base, with 4 bases between them. The CDR3 extends over 13 amino acids. Germline CDR1 LNHDA, CDR2 SQIVND (reference sequence). As regards this clone: Its matching antigen is unknown.

The source is a man between 18 and 35 years old in good health. The J gene is TRBJ1-5, the V gene TRBV19, with D uncertain. Sequencing input: naive CD4+ T cells sorted from blood. Subset of the sample: CD45RA+ positively selected. The CDR3 loop reads CASSMTSNQPQHF. The CDR3 region has the DNA TGTGCCAGTAGTATGACCAGCAATCAGCCCCAGCATTTT.